This TCR beta chain was observed in a study of breast tumors, draining lymph nodes, adjacent tissues (dated by TCRdb to about 2016). Notes on the research overall: The study compared TCR beta repertoires across tumor, adjacent nontumor tissue and axillary lymph nodes from breast cancer patients. The study was designed to assess the relationships and possible T-cell exchange between tumor, surrounding tissue and draining lymph node repertoires in human breast cancer.

The data were produced on an Illumina HiSeq 2000. Multiplex PCR amplification was used to generate the TCR beta chain libraries. The amplified TCR beta chain products were analyzed by high-throughput sequencing. TCRdb passed the public sequencing reads through fastp at Q25 and MiXCR, retaining productive beta sequences. Every entry covers one CDR3 protein and lists the most common genes and DNA from its rows. The sample yields around 230,000 distinct CDR3 sequences; around 34% were counted once. The top ten clonotypes cover approximately 3.6% of the sample. On the study overall, not on this receptor specifically: The similarity between tumor and nontumor tissue repertoires was significantly greater in luminal-like breast cancer than in basal-like breast cancer. The conclusion that tumor T cells originate in lymph nodes was presented as consistent with a hypothesis rather than as directly demonstrated. Tumor T-cell repertoires showed less diversity than lymph node repertoires and more diversity than nontumor tissue repertoires, and tumor T-cell repertoires showed preferential V and J gene usage. The data were considered consistent with the idea that most tumor T cells come from the lymph node and then expand in tumor tissue.

Lymph node samples were obtained from the axillary draining lymph nodes of breast cancer patients. In its sample, this clonotype was seen many times. Its antigen is unknown. Per-nucleotide qualities are absent, and no much larger clonotype sits a single base away. V has 5 bases trimmed and J has 7 bases trimmed; junction bases matching no gene number 8. Spanning cysteine to phenylalanine, the CDR3 consists of 15 amino acids. Kept here is only the CDR3 DNA, which spans 45 bases and is read in frame from base 1. Sequences LNHDA (CDR1) and SQIVND (CDR2) are obtained from the germline V gene (reference sequence).

The sequencing input was axillary lymph node tissue. The receptor was derived from a female donor with breast cancer. Some clones in this sample may be carry-over from other donors' samples. The chain was built from TRBV19 and TRBJ2-1, with 10 central nucleotides matching TRBD1. The nucleotide sequence is TGTGCCAGTAGTTCTAGGACAGGGGGAGTGAATGAGCAGTTCTTC. This gives the protein CASSSRTGGVNEQFF. The CDR3, completed at both ends by the reference TRBV19 and TRBJ2-1 genes, gives the full variable domain DGGITQSPKYLFRKEGQNVTLSCEQNLNHDAMYWYRQDPGQGLRLIYYSQIVNDFQKGDIAEGYSVSREKKESFPLTVTSAQKNPTAFYLCASSSRTGGVNEQFFGPGTRLTVL.